The T cell receptor (beta chain) under discussion was sequenced for a study of Ad26.COV2.S vaccination and SARS-CoV-2 variants. Sequencing used immunoSEQ multiplex PCR; TCRdb keeps in-frame clones, though not all of them. The sample lists 440,000 or so clones, 92% occurring once. The treatment is: about 20 received Ad26.COV2.S at low or high dose, single or two shots; roughly five received placebo; per-sample allocation not given. Collection of the samples took place on day 63 after the first injection of vaccine or placebo. As its vector, the vaccine had Ad26, which expressed Wuhan-strain SARS-CoV-2 spike. The specimen was peripheral blood, collected in a trial of Ad26.COV2.S vaccine versus placebo. The sequence came from a person between 18 and 65 years old who received the Ad26.COV2.S COVID-19 vaccine or a placebo.

The DNA of the CDR3 is TGTGCCAGCAGTAGGGGGGCTGGGAGGTACGAGCAGTACTTC. As protein: CASSRGAGRYEQYF. The rearrangement links TRBV5-6 to TRBJ2-7; D tentatively reads TRBD1 or TRBD2 (6 bases each). The CDR3 is made up of 14 amino acids. Germline lookup yields CDR1 SGHDT and CDR2 YYEEEE. Trimming removed 5 bases from V and 4 bases from J, with 16 bases in between.